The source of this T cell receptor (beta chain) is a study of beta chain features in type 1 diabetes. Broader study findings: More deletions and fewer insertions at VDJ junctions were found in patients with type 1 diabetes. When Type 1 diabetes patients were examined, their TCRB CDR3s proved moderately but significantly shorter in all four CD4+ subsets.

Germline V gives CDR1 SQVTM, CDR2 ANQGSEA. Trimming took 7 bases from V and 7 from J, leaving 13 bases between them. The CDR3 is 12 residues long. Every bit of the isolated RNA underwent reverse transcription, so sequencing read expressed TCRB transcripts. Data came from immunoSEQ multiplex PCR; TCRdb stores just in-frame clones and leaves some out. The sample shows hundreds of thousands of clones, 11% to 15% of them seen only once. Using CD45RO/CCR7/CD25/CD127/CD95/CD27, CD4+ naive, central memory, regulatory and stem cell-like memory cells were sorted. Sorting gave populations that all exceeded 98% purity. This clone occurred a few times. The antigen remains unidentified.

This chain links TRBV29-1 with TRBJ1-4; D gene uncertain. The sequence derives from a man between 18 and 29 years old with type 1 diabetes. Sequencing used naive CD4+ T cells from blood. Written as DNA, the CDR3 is TGCAGCGCGTACGCGGGAGGTGAAAAACTGTTTTTT. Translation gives CSAYAGGEKLFF.